This T cell receptor (beta chain) was documented in a study of blood T cells in healthy people across ages (dated by TCRdb to the mid-2010s). Some background on the complete study: In model experiments, template switching captured roughly one uniquely barcoded TCR beta cDNA molecule for every two T cells. To track age-related changes in TCR beta repertoire diversity, the study relied on deep sequencing normalized with unique cDNA molecular identifiers. The donors were split into four age groups: young (average roughly 15 years), middle-aged (roughly 39), aged (over 55) and long-lived (roughly 80). To avoid experimental bias, donors of different ages were spread randomly across the sequencing lanes. Using the same blood draw, the study looked at two additional independent replicas of 1 million unique cDNA reads for two donors, one aged 18 to 30 and the other aged 80 or older. Beyond this particular receptor, the publication reports: Because profiling used bulk unsorted PBMCs, naive and antigen-experienced compartments could not be compared conclusively. Total diversity estimates from one million sequenced T cells were considered lower bounds and underestimates. Observed TCR beta diversity per million T cells fell roughly linearly with age, and a significant reduction was already apparent by age around 44. The long-lived group showed more naive CD4+ T cells, fewer expanded clones and increased TCR diversity than the aged group, suggesting age selection. A strong correlation was found between observed TCR beta diversity and the percentage of naive T cells measured by flow cytometry. The CMV infection status of donors was not known, potentially confounding age-related changes in expanded clonotypes.

Systemically healthy Caucasian individuals from Russia, 39 in total and aged roughly 6 to 100 years, were included as donors. Each donor gave ten milliliters of peripheral blood, drawn into EDTA-treated Vacutainer tubes. Ficoll-Paque density-gradient centrifugation was used to isolate PBMCs, with at least 7 million per sample. Total RNA was extracted from PBMCs with Trizol reagent, with at least 6 micrograms obtained per sample. For every donor, flow cytometry on a PBMC aliquot measured the percentage of naive CD45RAhigh/CD27high T cells. Notes on this clonotype: The target of this receptor is not known. At one of its ends the junction is not consistent with the germline gene, which may arise from a read error.

Library construction relied on 5' RACE. Instrument on record: Illumina HiSeq 2500. A second PCR of about 7 to 12 cycles was run with a J-beta primer mix and a sample-barcoded 5' primer. A unique molecular identifier was introduced onto each TCR beta cDNA molecule by a template-switch 5' adaptor carrying 12 random nucleotides. At least 2.5 million CDR3-containing paired-end reads were obtained from each sample. First-strand cDNA synthesis was performed from all RNA using the Mint cDNA synthesis kit, with priming by a TRBC-specific oligonucleotide. All cDNA was treated with uracil-DNA glycosylase and then went through a first 18-cycle PCR with the universal primers M1SS and BC2_uni_R. On the authors' methods: For normalization, 1 million high-quality reads, each with a distinct molecular identifier, were randomly selected from each sample. Instead of being binned into consensus sequences, reads with shared molecular identifiers were discarded. MiTCR, run with a Q25 quality threshold and the strictest error-elimination algorithm, handled CDR3 identification, clonotype clustering and error correction. Lower-bound total TCR beta diversity was estimated with a nonparametric unseen species model using Euler transformation. TCRdb reran the public reads through fastp at Q25 and MiXCR, keeping productive beta chains. Entries are consolidated by CDR3 protein sequence, retaining the most common genes and DNA. These V and J calls originate from TCRdb's pipeline instead of the authors' own analysis. The sample records approximately 800,000 distinct CDR3 sequences, about half of which are singletons. Around a sixth of the sample lies in the top ten.

The germline V gene sets CDR1 to SGHRS and CDR2 to YFSETQ. Counted from cysteine to phenylalanine, this CDR3 has 15 amino acids. CDR3 DNA only is kept here, 45 bases in frame from base 1. Sequenced material: blood. The sequence is built from TRBV5-1 and TRBJ2-1; perhaps TRBD2 is the D gene, with 6 bases matching. The sequence was collected from a man aged 80 or over in good health. The CDR3 loop reads CASRLGGSSYNEQFF. In nucleotide form, the sequence is TGCGCCAGCCGCTTGGGAGGTAGCTCCTACAATGAGCAGTTCTTC. The reference TRBV5-1 and TRBJ2-1 proteins fill in what lies around the CDR3, so the full variable domain reads KAGVTQTPRYLIKTRGQQVTLSCSPISGHRSVSWYQQTPGQGLQFLFEYFSETQRNKGNFPGRFSGRQFSNSRSEMNVSTLELGDSALYLCASRLGGSSYNEQFFGPGTRLTVL.